Below are 27 T cell receptor beta chains sequenced from a single sample in a study of post-analysis software for immune sequencing data. No antigens are known for them. Unique molecular identifiers were carried by the TCR beta cDNA libraries. MiXCR was run by TCRdb on the PCR reads, yielding one entry per CDR3 protein. The sample shows 400,000 to 500,000 distinct CDR3 sequences, about 40% of them seen only once. Study-level results: Elevated frequency relative to controls characterized several TRBV segments in patients, TRBV5-6, TRBV5-1 and TRBV20-1 among them.

Sample: blood. These receptors were collected from a girl aged 2-10 years with multiple sclerosis.

Of note for this clonotype: One end of the junction varies from germline; a read error may be responsible. The gene calls are TRBV2 and TRBJ2-7; D gene unclear. Germline V lookup: CDR1 SNHLY, CDR2 FYNNEI. The CDR3 runs 15 residues. DNA of the CDR3: TGTGCCTGCAGTGAAGCTGGTCAGGTTTCCTACGAGCAGTACTTC. Protein: CACSEAGQVSYEQYF.

The chain joins TRBV2 to TRBJ2-7; TRBD1 agrees at 7 bases. The CDR3 consists of 14 residues. J gave up 2 bases and V 3 bases, and 4 bases lay outside the gene matches. Looked up from germline, CDR1 is SNHLY and CDR2 is FYNNEI. In DNA form, the CDR3 reads TGTGCCAGCAGTGAGCAGGGGGAGACCTACGAGCAGTACTTC. As protein: CASSEQGETYEQYF.

The J gene is TRBJ2-5, the V gene TRBV28, with D possibly being TRBD2 (5 bases). Germline values: CDR1 MDHEN, CDR2 SYDVKM. The CDR3 totals 13 residues. V lost 3 bases, J lost 6 bases, and 11 bases lay in between. The CDR3 DNA sequence: TGTGCCAGCAGTTTGCAAAGGAGGAAGACCCAGTACTTC. As protein: CASSLQRRKTQYF.

The chain is built from TRBV7-9 and TRBJ2-5; 11 positions agree with TRBD1. The V gene's germline CDR1 is SEHNR and CDR2 FQNEAQ (reference sequence). J was trimmed by 2 bases and V by 5 bases; bases with no gene match: 1. The CDR3 is made up of 14 amino acids. The CDR3 loop reads CASSRDRGQETQYF. The CDR3 DNA reads as TGTGCCAGCAGCCGGGACAGGGGGCAAGAGACCCAGTACTTC.

This clonotype came up a few times. This chain uses TRBV20-1 with TRBJ1-2; 8 bases align to TRBD1. The germline V gene encodes CDR1 DFQATT and CDR2 SNEGSKA (reference sequence). The V gene end was trimmed by 1 base and the J gene end by 8 bases; junction bases not matched to a gene: 6. The CDR3 spans 13 residues. The DNA for the CDR3 is TGCAGTGCTAGAGTTGGCAGGGGGCCAGGCTACACCTTC. Translating it yields CSARVGRGPGYTF.

V gene TRBV14 combines with J gene TRBJ2-7; TRBD2 aligns across 10 bases. The germline V gene has CDR1 SGHDN and CDR2 FVKESK. The V gene end was trimmed by 2 bases and the J gene end by 4 bases; junction bases not matched to a gene: 8. The CDR3 consists of 16 residues. This chain's CDR3 is CASSQKLAGRQYEQYF. DNA of the CDR3: TGTGCCAGCAGCCAAAAACTAGCGGGGAGACAATACGAGCAGTACTTC.

This clonotype was detected only a few times. The chain is built from TRBV12-3 or TRBV12-4 and TRBJ2-1; 7 bases match TRBD2. The CDR3 contains 16 residues. The V segment lost 4 bases and the J segment 8 bases; nucleotides outside the gene matches: 14. The chain's CDR3 is CASSSPVLAGDHEQFF. The CDR3 coding sequence is TGTGCCAGCAGTTCCCCCGTGCTTGCGGGAGACCATGAGCAGTTCTTC.

This clonotype showed up just a few times. The CDR3 protein is CSVAAGTKYGYTF. Here the CDR3 DNA reads TGCAGCGTCGCGGCTGGGACGAAATATGGCTACACCTTC. The chain is built from TRBV29-1 and TRBJ1-2; D may be TRBD1 (5 bases). This CDR3 contains 13 residues. V was cut by 6 bases and J by 5 bases, with 16 bases left in between. Germline-derived CDR1 and CDR2 are SQVTM and ANQGSEA.

The V gene is TRBV7-2, the J gene TRBJ2-3; D is unresolved. V was clipped by 2 bases and J by 4 bases, with 4 bases between them. This CDR3 is 12 amino acids long. Germline CDR1 reads SGHTA; CDR2 reads FQGNSA. CDR3 sequence reads: CASSLFSDTQYF. The CDR3 DNA sequence: TGTGCCAGCAGCTTATTTTCAGATACGCAGTATTTT.

The J gene is TRBJ2-3, the V gene TRBV20-1; D is perhaps TRBD1 (6 bases). Trimming pared 3 bases from V and 2 bases from J, leaving 12 bases between. This CDR3 is built from 14 residues. Per germline, CDR1 DFQATT and CDR2 SNEGSKA (reference sequence). CDR3 coding DNA: TGCAGTGCTAGCGGGACACCCGACACAGATACGCAGTATTTT. It translates to CSASGTPDTDTQYF.

This clonotype was counted only a few times. V is TRBV10-3 and J is TRBJ2-3; tentatively, D is TRBD1 (6 bases). CDR1 is ENHRY, CDR2 SYGVKD, per germline. This CDR3 contains 16 residues. V lost 2 bases, J lost 2 bases, and 14 bases lay in between. Here the CDR3 DNA reads TGTGCCATCAGTGAGCCGTACAGGGTAGACACAGATACGCAGTATTTT. Translating it yields CAISEPYRVDTDTQYF.

J is TRBJ2-1 and V is TRBV20-1; D ambiguous. This CDR3 region has 13 residues. V lost 6 bases and J lost 0, with 9 bases in between. Germline V gene lookup returns CDR1 DFQATT and CDR2 SNEGSKA (reference sequence). The CDR3 spells CSAHTSSYNEQFF. CDR3 nucleotides: TGCAGTGCCCACACGAGCTCCTACAATGAGCAGTTCTTC.

This clonotype was seen more than once but under ten times. The gene calls are TRBV5-1 and TRBJ2-7; the D call may be TRBD1 or TRBD2 (6 bases each). The CDR3 extends over 15 amino acids. Per germline, CDR1 SGHRS and CDR2 YFSETQ. V was pared by 4 bases and J by 2 bases, with 16 bases between. Written as DNA, the CDR3 is TGCGCCAGCAGCAAGACGGGGGCGAAACCCTACGAGCAGTACTTC. Translation gives CASSKTGAKPYEQYF.

V and J are TRBV20-1 and TRBJ2-7, with D perhaps TRBD2 (5 bases). V gave up 6 bases and J gave up 0 bases, with 12 bases separating them. The CDR3 covers 13 residues. Germline loops: CDR1 DFQATT, CDR2 SNEGSKA (reference sequence). CDR3 sequence (DNA): TGCAGTGCCGGACTGGACCTCTCCTACGAGCAGTACTTC. It specifies CSAGLDLSYEQYF.

The chain recombines TRBV12-3 or TRBV12-4 with TRBJ2-7; TRBD1 aligns across 7 bases. The length of the CDR3 is 16 residues. Trimming removed 2 bases from V and 4 bases from J; junction bases left unmatched: 11. The chain's CDR3 is CASSLSWTGPAYEQYF. The CDR3 nucleotides read TGTGCCAGCAGTTTATCCTGGACAGGTCCGGCTTACGAGCAGTACTTC.

There are many counts of this clonotype. The chain is built from TRBV7-8 and TRBJ1-4, with TRBD1 matching over 8 bases. There are 17 residues in the CDR3. J lost 6 bases, V lost 2 bases, and 11 bases had no gene match. The germline V gene has CDR1 SGHVS and CDR2 FQNEAQ. The CDR3 DNA sequence: TGTGCCAGCAGCTTATCAGCAGGGGGCCGGACTGATGAAAAACTGTTTTTT. The encoded protein is CASSLSAGGRTDEKLFF.

The rearrangement uses TRBV20-1 and TRBJ1-2; no reliable D call. CDR1 and CDR2 (germline): DFQATT, SNEGSKA (reference sequence). V gave up 5 bases and J gave up 5 bases, with 12 bases separating them. The CDR3 totals 12 residues. This CDR3 reads CSASPGSYGYTF. CDR3 coding DNA: TGCAGTGCTTCCCCCGGGAGTTATGGCTACACCTTC.

This clonotype came up many times. The V and J genes are TRBV4-3 and TRBJ2-7, with 9 positions matching TRBD1. The trim removed 4 bases at V and 3 bases at J, leaving 4 bases unmatched. Germline V lookup: CDR1 LGHNA, CDR2 YSLEER. CDR3 length: 14 amino acids. In DNA form, the CDR3 reads TGCGCCAGCAGCCCCGGGACAGGGAGCTACGAGCAGTACTTC. It codes for CASSPGTGSYEQYF.

The genes are TRBV6-6 and TRBJ1-1; TRBD1 might be the D (5 bases). Germline V gene sequence: CDR1 MNHNY, CDR2 SVGAGI (reference sequence). Trimming left V 2 bases short and J 10 bases short, with 23 bases between. This CDR3 contains 16 residues. CDR3 nucleotide sequence: TGTGCCAGCAGTTACACCCCAGAGCCCAGGGAGGAGGGAGCTTTCTTT. Encoded protein: CASSYTPEPREEGAFF.

This clonotype was recorded only once. An end of the junction differs from the germline gene, which may be a read error. The chain employs TRBV3-1 and TRBJ2-4; 10 bases match TRBD2. Germline V gene sequence: CDR1 LGHDT, CDR2 YNNKEL (reference sequence). The CDR3 runs 17 residues. CDR3 amino acids: CASSLLLAGGAKNVQYF. CDR3 bases: TGTGCCAGCAGCCTCCTCTTAGCGGGAGGAGCCAAAAACGTTCAGTACTTC.

The sample holds a few counts of this clonotype. The CDR3 region is CASSFMGDTYEQYF. The CDR3 nucleotides read TGTGCCAGCAGTTTTATGGGGGATACCTACGAGCAGTACTTC. The genes are TRBV27 and TRBJ2-7; D may correspond to TRBD1 or TRBD2 (5 bases each). The germline gives CDR1 MNHEY, CDR2 SMNVEV (reference sequence). The germline V and J ends were trimmed by 3 bases and 2 bases, with 11 bases remaining between them. CDR3 length: 14 amino acids.

The J gene is TRBJ2-1, the V gene TRBV11-2, with D possibly called TRBD1 or TRBD2 (5 bases each). The CDR3 spans 14 residues. Germline CDR1 is SGHAT and CDR2 is FQNNGV. Trimming pared 5 bases from V and 8 bases from J, leaving 16 bases between. The CDR3: CASSRDPVRDEQFF. The CDR3 DNA follows: TGTGCCAGCAGCCGGGACCCCGTACGCGATGAGCAGTTCTTC.

This clonotype was observed a few times. A read error may account for a junction end that differs from germline. The chain carries TRBV4-1 and TRBJ2-3; D is perhaps TRBD1 (6 bases). This CDR3 contains 14 residues. The germline V gene has CDR1 MGHRA and CDR2 YSYEKL. This chain's CDR3 is CASSYRVSTDTQYF. The CDR3 DNA follows: TGTGCCAGCAGCTACAGGGTCAGCACAGATACGCAGTATTTT.

This clonotype was seen at least ten times. The V call is TRBV29-1, the J call TRBJ2-3; the D gene could be TRBD1 or TRBD2 (5 bases each). Germline V gene sequence: CDR1 SQVTM, CDR2 ANQGSEA. CDR3 length: 12 residues. Trimming left V 4 bases short and J 8 bases short, with 13 bases between. The CDR3 bases are TGCAGCGTTGGATCCGGGGCCCGTACGCAGTATTTT. It translates to CSVGSGARTQYF.

The CDR3: CASSPAMAGTQQYF. The DNA for the CDR3 is TGTGCCAGCAGCCCAGCCATGGCCGGGACCCAGCAGTACTTC. V and J are TRBV9 and TRBJ2-7, with D possibly being TRBD1 or TRBD2 (5 bases each). V lost 4 bases and J 8 bases, leaving 19 bases between the germline ends. The CDR3 is 14 amino acids. Per the germline V gene, CDR1 is SGDLS and CDR2 is YYNGEE.

This chain links TRBV11-2 with TRBJ1-6, with D perhaps matching TRBD1 (5 bases). The CDR3 runs 17 residues. V was shortened by 1 base and J by 9 bases, with 19 bases between the two germline ends. CDR1 is SGHAT and CDR2 is FQNNGV in the germline V gene. The CDR3 sequence: CASSLGATPPGLSPLHF. CDR3 DNA: TGTGCCAGCAGCTTAGGTGCAACTCCCCCGGGGCTTTCACCCCTCCACTTT.

This chain joins TRBV12-3 or TRBV12-4 and TRBJ2-7, with a possible D match to TRBD1 (6 bases). This CDR3 region has 16 residues. The V and J ends lost 5 bases and 1 base respectively, with 18 bases between them. CDR3 DNA: TGTGCCAGCAGTCCATCAGGGGCCCTTCCATCCTACGAGCAGTACTTC. Protein product: CASSPSGALPSYEQYF.